This TCR beta chain appears in the sequencing data of a study of cytomegalovirus exposure and HLA in healthy donors. About this clone itself: The antigen is not known.

Regarding the study as a whole: Upon later analysis, TCR association rates were observed to vary by HLA locus, being highest for DRB1 and lowest for HLA-C.

PCR employed 60 Vbeta and 13 Jbeta primers. This table comes from immunoSEQ multiplex PCR, and its TCRdb copy is limited to in-frame clones, with some not included. The sample records about 190,000 clones, roughly three quarters being singletons. Germline assignment: CDR1 SGHRS and CDR2 YFSETQ. V gave up 4 bases and J gave up 1 base, with 14 bases separating them. The CDR3 runs to 16 residues. The material sequenced was PBMCs. This TCR was sampled from a woman aged 18-30 years in good health and CMV-seronegative. J is TRBJ1-4 and V is TRBV5-1, with D possibly matching TRBD1 (6 bases). The CDR3 region is CASSPNPQGTNEKLFF. CDR3 nucleotides: TGCGCCAGCAGCCCTAACCCACAGGGAACTAATGAAAAACTGTTTTTT.